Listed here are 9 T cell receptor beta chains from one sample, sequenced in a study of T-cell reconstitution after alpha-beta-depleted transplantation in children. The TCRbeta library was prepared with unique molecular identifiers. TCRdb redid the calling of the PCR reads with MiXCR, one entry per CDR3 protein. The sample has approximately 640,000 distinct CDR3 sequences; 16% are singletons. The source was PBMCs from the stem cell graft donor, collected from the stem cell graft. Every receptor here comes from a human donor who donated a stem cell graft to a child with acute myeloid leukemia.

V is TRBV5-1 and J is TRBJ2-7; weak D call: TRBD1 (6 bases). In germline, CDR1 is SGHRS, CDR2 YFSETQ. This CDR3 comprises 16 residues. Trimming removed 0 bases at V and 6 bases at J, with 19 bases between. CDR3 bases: TGCGCCAGCAGCTTGGGGGGACACTTTGATACGCGCGAGCAGTACGTC. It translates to CASSLGGHFDTREQYV.

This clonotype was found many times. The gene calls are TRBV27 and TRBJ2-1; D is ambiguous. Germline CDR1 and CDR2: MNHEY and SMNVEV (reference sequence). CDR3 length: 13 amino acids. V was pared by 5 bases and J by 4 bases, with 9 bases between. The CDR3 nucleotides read TGTGCCAGCAGTGATCAAGGATACAATGAGCAGTTCTTC. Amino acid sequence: CASSDQGYNEQFF.

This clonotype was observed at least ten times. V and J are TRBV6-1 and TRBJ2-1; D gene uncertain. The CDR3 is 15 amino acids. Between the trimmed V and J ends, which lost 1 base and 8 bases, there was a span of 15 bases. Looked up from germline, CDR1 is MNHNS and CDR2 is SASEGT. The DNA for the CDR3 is TGTGCCAGCAGTGAAGACAGTAAGGGTCTAGATGAGCAGTTCTTC. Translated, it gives CASSEDSKGLDEQFF.

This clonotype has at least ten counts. As DNA, the CDR3 is TGTGCCAGCAGCGCCAGGGGTCTTCGCACAGATACGCAGTATTTT. Translating gives CASSARGLRTDTQYF. The chain combines TRBV7-2 with TRBJ2-3; D is possibly TRBD1 (6 bases). V lost 5 bases, J lost 1 base, and 13 bases lay in between. This CDR3 spans 15 amino acids. The germline V gene has CDR1 SGHTA and CDR2 FQGNSA. Drawing the rest from reference TRBV7-2 and TRBJ2-3, the complete variable domain is GAGVSQSPSNKVTEKGKDVELRCDPISGHTALYWYRQSLGQGLEFLIYFQGNSAPDKSGLPSDRFSAERTGGSVSTLTIQRTQQEDSAVYLCASSARGLRTDTQYFGPGTRLTVL.

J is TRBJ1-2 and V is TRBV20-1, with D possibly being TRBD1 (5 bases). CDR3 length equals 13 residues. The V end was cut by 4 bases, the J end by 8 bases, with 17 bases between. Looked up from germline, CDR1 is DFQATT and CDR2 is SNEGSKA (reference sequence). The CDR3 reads CSAKEGFSGGYTF. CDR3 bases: TGCAGTGCTAAGGAGGGGTTTTCGGGGGGCTACACCTTC.

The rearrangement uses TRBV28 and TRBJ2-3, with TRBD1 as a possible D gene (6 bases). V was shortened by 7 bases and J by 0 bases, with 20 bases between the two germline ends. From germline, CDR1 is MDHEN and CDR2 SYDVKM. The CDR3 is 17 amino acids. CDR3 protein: CASTTGINLGSTDTQYF. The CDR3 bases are TGTGCCAGCACCACAGGGATTAACCTAGGTAGCACAGATACGCAGTATTTT.

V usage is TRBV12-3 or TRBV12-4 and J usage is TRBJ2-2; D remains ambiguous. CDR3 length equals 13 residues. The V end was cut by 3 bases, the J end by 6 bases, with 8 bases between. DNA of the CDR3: TGTGCCAGCAGTTTCTTGTTAGCCGGGGAGCTGTTTTTT. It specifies CASSFLLAGELFF.

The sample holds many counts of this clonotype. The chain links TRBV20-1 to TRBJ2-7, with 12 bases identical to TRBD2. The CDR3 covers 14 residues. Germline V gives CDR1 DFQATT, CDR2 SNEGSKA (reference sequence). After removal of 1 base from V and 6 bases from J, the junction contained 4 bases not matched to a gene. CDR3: CSARVLAGGLEQYF. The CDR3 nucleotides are TGCAGTGCTAGAGTACTAGCGGGGGGCCTCGAGCAGTACTTC.

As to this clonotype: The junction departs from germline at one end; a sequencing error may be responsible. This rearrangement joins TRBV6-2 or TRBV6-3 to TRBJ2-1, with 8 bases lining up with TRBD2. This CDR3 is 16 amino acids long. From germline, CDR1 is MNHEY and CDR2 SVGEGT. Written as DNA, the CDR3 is TGTGCCAGCAGTCGCACCAGCGGGGGAAGCTACTATGAGCAGGTCTTC. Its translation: CASSRTSGGSYYEQVF.